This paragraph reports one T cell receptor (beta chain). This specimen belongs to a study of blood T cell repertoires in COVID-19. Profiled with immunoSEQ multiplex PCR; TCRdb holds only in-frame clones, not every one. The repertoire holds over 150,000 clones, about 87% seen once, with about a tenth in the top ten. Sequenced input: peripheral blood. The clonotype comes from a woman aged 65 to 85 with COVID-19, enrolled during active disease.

The CDR3 spells CASSIEQGGTEAFF. The CDR3 DNA follows: TGTGCCAGTAGTATAGAACAGGGCGGCACTGAAGCTTTCTTT. The V gene is TRBV19, the J gene TRBJ1-1, with D possibly matching TRBD1 (6 bases). Germline CDR1 reads LNHDA; CDR2 reads SQIVND (reference sequence). This CDR3 region has 14 residues. The V end was cut by 0 bases, the J end by 4 bases, with 9 bases between.